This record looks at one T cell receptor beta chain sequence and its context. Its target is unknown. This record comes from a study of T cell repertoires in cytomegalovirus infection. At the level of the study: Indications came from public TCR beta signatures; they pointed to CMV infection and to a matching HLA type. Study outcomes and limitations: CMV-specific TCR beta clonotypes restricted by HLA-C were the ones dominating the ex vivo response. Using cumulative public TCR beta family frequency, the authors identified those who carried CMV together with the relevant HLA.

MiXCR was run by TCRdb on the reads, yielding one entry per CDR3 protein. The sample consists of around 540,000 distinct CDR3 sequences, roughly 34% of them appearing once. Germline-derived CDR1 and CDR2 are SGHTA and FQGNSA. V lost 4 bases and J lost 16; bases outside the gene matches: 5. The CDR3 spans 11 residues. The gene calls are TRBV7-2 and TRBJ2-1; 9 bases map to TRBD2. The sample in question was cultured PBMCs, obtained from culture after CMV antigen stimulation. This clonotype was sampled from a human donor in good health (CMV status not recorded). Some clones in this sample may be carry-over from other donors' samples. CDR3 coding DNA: TGTGCCAGCAGCTCTCTAGCGGGACTCTTCTTC. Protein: CASSSLAGLFF.